Listed below are T cell receptor beta chains from one sample, sequenced in a study of tumor-infiltrating lymphocytes in primary liver carcinoma. TCRdb called the multiplex PCR reads again in MiXCR, with one record for every CDR3 protein. The table lists 55,000 to 70,000 distinct CDR3 sequences, just over 70% of them singletons, with roughly three fifths in the top ten. The specimen was liver tumor tissue from sampling region 2. These receptors all stem from a man in his forties with primary liver carcinoma and hepatitis B virus infection. CDR3s include the opening cysteine and the closing phenylalanine or tryptophan. The D gene is left open where the match is weak. Where a row states a size, it is once, few, many or the class of an expanded clone; other rows omit it.

d_call,j_call,v_call,clone_size,cdr3_aa
NA,TRBJ2-5,TRBV11-2,NA,CACSPLPGETGFSGKETQYF
NA,TRBJ1-5,TRBV10-2,NA,CASSKQPYSNRPQHF
NA,TRBJ1-2,TRBV29-1,NA,CSVVFGNYYTF
NA,TRBJ1-5,TRBV28,NA,CAISASERENQPQHF
NA,TRBJ1-3,TRBV9,NA,CASSVSYRSSVNTIYF
TRBD2,TRBJ2-7,TRBV6-2/TRBV6-3,NA,CASSSLLADYEQYF
NA,TRBJ2-7,TRBV6-6,NA,CASGHYTYGNYEQYF
TRBD1,TRBJ1-1,TRBV28,NA,CGSSLGGANTEAFF
NA,TRBJ2-7,TRBV11-2,NA,CVSSLVAREFYEQYF
TRBD2,TRBJ2-1,TRBV12-3/TRBV12-4,NA,CASVPGGYNEQFF
NA,TRBJ2-4,TRBV11-2,few,CASSLEPKNIQYF
NA,TRBJ2-3,TRBV12-3/TRBV12-4,NA,CANRRDTDTQYF
TRBD1,TRBJ2-7,TRBV5-5,NA,CASNSRDRGYERYF
TRBD2,TRBJ2-3,TRBV6-4,many,CASSRLAGDTDTQYF
NA,TRBJ2-2,TRBV6-5,medium-sized,CASSYAQSTGELFF
NA,TRBJ2-2,TRBV6-2/TRBV6-3,NA,CTSSDTTGELFF
NA,TRBJ1-5,TRBV4-3,many,CASSQSGEQPQHF
NA,TRBJ1-1,TRBV29-1,NA,CSVVWIVKKTEAFF
NA,TRBJ2-5,TRBV11-2,NA,CASSLAMLALGKKETQYF
NA,TRBJ2-1,TRBV6-2/TRBV6-3,NA,CGSSYRASLFF
TRBD1,TRBJ2-7,TRBV6-5,NA,CASLSGTGYTEQYF
NA,TRBJ1-5,TRBV11-2,NA,CASSVRMGGDRTQHF
NA,TRBJ2-5,TRBV11-2,NA,CASSVGVLEGQETQYF
NA,TRBJ1-1,TRBV2,NA,CASSDTGSGTEAFF
TRBD1,TRBJ2-1,TRBV6-6,NA,CARSYSVGQSIHNEQFF
TRBD2,TRBJ2-2,TRBV10-3,NA,CGIRERDDTGELFF
NA,TRBJ2-3,TRBV7-8,NA,CASSPLWTRQDTQYF
TRBD1,TRBJ1-2,TRBV7-9,many,CASSLGRQGVNYGYTF
TRBD2,TRBJ2-2,TRBV10-3,NA,CAIRERDDAGKLFF
NA,TRBJ2-2,TRBV11-2,NA,CASSLIGRGTGELFF
NA,TRBJ1-1,TRBV5-1,NA,CASSPRPVSDTEAFF
NA,TRBJ1-2,TRBV14,NA,CASSQDLESGYTF
NA,TRBJ1-1,TRBV7-9,NA,CVSSLAGGNTEAFF
NA,TRBJ1-3,TRBV4-2,NA,CASSQDLGLAGNIIYF
TRBD2,TRBJ2-3,TRBV4-2,NA,CANSQDIGGADTQYF
NA,TRBJ2-5,TRBV11-2,few,CAGSQTPGGGKGIQYF
NA,TRBJ2-4,TRBV12-3/TRBV12-4,NA,CVSSLWGGADIAKNIHYF
NA,TRBJ2-1,TRBV5-5,NA,CASSLRLINEQFF
NA,TRBJ2-5,TRBV30,NA,CAWSRGLVQEAQYF
NA,TRBJ2-2,TRBV11-2,NA,CASSFAGPNTGELFF
TRBD1,TRBJ1-2,TRBV29-1,NA,CGVRSGGAYGYTF
NA,TRBJ2-7,TRBV4-1,NA,CASSQSLVESLHEQYF
NA,TRBJ1-2,TRBV11-2,NA,CTSGPGVNYGYTF
TRBD2,TRBJ2-3,TRBV6-5,NA,CASNRSLAGGSTDTQYF
NA,TRBJ1-1,TRBV28,many,CASSFSGTGIGTEAFF
NA,TRBJ2-7,TRBV11-1,few,CANSLGPAGESSYEQYF
NA,TRBJ1-1,TRBV29-1,NA,CSGRRGGDTEAFF
NA,TRBJ1-2,TRBV29-1,NA,CSVRETNYGYTF
NA,TRBJ2-5,TRBV5-1,many,CASSLRETQYF
TRBD2,TRBJ2-1,TRBV6-1,NA,CASSVAGLSEQFF
NA,TRBJ2-7,TRBV24-1,NA,CATSGGSSYEQHF
NA,TRBJ1-3,TRBV10-3,NA,CAISESDVPLMGEGNTIYF
NA,TRBJ2-1,TRBV5-1,few,CASSLGGMNSYNEQFF
NA,TRBJ2-2,TRBV10-3,NA,CAVQLIGGTGELLF
NA,TRBJ2-1,TRBV30,NA,CAWQGMTNYSEQFF
NA,TRBJ2-7,TRBV6-2/TRBV6-3,NA,CTGSYHQAIYEQYF